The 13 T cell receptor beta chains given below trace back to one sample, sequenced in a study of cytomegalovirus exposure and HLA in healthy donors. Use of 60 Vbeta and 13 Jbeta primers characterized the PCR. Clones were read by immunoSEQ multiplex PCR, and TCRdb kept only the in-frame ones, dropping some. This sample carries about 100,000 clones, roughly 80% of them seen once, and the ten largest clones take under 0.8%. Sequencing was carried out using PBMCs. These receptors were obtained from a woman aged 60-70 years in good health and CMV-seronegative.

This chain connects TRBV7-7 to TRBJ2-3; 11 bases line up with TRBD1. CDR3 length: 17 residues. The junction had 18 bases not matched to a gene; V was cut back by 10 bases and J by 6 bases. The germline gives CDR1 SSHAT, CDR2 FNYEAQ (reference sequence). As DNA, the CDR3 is TGTGCCATCTCCTTGAGGAGGGACAGGGGGTATGGCGATACGCAGTATTTT. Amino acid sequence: CAISLRRDRGYGDTQYF.

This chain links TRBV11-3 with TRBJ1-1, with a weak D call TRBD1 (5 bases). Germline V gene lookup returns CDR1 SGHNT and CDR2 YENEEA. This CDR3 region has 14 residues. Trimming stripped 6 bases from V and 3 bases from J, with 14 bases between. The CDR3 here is CASSNQGADTEAFF. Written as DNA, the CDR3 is TGTGCCAGCAGTAATCAGGGCGCGGACACTGAAGCTTTCTTT. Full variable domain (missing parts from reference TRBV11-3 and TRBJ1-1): EAGVVQSPRYKIIEKKQPVAFWCNPISGHNTLYWYLQNLGQGPELLIRYENEEAVDDSQLPKDRFSAERLKGVDSTLKIQPAELGDSAVYLCASSNQGADTEAFFGQGTRLTVV.

The CDR3 DNA follows: TGTGCCAGCAGGTCTTCCCCGGGAGATACGCAGTATTTT. Encoded protein: CASRSSPGDTQYF. The chain combines TRBV6-5 with TRBJ2-3; D uncertain. This CDR3 has 13 residues. Germline lookup yields CDR1 MNHEY and CDR2 SVGAGI. The germline V and J ends were trimmed by 6 bases and 5 bases, with 12 bases remaining between them.

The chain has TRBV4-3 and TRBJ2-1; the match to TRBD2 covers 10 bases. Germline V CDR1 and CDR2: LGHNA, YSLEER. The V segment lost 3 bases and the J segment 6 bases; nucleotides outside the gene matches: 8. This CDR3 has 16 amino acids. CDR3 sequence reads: CASSQTSGPQFNEQFF. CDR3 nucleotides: TGCGCCAGCAGCCAGACTAGCGGGCCCCAGTTCAATGAGCAGTTCTTC.

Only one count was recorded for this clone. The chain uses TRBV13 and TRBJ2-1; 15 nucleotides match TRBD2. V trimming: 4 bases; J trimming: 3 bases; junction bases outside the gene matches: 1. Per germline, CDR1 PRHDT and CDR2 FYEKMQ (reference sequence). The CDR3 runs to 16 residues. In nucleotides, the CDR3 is TGTGCCAGCAGCTGGACTAGCGGGAGGGACTACAATGAGCAGTTCTTC. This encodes CASSWTSGRDYNEQFF.

The CDR3: CASSLRQGNYGYTF. The DNA of the CDR3 is TGTGCCAGCAGCTTAAGACAGGGGAACTATGGCTACACCTTC. This chain links TRBV7-8 with TRBJ1-2; 8 bases align to TRBD1. Germline V CDR1 and CDR2: SGHVS, FQNEAQ. The V segment lost 2 bases and the J segment 2 bases; nucleotides outside the gene matches: 1. The CDR3 is 14 amino acids.

CDR3 sequence (DNA): TGTGCCAGCAGCCTTACCCGGACAGGGAACCAAGAGACCCAGTACTTC. Its protein product is CASSLTRTGNQETQYF. The chain couples TRBV7-9 to TRBJ2-5; 8 bases fit TRBD1. CDR1 SEHNR and CDR2 FQNEAQ come from the germline V gene (reference sequence). This CDR3 has 16 residues. V gave up 5 bases and J gave up 0 bases; unmatched junction bases: 8.

The CDR3, as DNA: TGTGCCACCAGCAGAAAAACCGGGACAGGGAACGAGCAGTACTTC. Translating gives CATSRKTGTGNEQYF. V is TRBV15 and J is TRBJ2-7; 9 positions match TRBD1. This CDR3 has 15 amino acids. With V trimmed by 2 bases and J by 5 bases, 7 bases remained unmatched. CDR1 is LNHNV and CDR2 is YYDKDF in the germline V gene (reference sequence).

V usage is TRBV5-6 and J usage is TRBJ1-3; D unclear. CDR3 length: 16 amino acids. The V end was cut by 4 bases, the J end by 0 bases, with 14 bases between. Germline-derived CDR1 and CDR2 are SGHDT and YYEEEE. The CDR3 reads CASSRRVLDSGNTIYF. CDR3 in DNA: TGTGCCAGCAGCCGCCGGGTTCTCGACTCTGGAAACACCATATATTTT.

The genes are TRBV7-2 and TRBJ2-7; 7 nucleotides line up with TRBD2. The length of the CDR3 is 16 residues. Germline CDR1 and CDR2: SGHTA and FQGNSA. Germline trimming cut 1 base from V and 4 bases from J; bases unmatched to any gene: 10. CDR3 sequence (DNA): TGTGCCAGCAGCTTAGACGATGGCGGGAGCCCTTACGAGCAGTACTTC. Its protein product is CASSLDDGGSPYEQYF.

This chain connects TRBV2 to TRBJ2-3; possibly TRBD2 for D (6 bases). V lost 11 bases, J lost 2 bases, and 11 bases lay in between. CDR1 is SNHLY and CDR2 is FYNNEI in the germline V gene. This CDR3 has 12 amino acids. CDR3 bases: TGTGCCGGTAGCGGTTCCACAGATACGCAGTATTTT. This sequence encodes CAGSGSTDTQYF.

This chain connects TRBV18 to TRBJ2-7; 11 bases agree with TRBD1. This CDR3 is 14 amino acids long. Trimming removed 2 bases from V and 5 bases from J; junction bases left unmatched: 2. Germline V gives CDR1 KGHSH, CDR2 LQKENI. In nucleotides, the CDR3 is TGTGCCAGCTCACCAGGACAGGGGGCCCACGAGCAGTACTTC. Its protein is CASSPGQGAHEQYF.

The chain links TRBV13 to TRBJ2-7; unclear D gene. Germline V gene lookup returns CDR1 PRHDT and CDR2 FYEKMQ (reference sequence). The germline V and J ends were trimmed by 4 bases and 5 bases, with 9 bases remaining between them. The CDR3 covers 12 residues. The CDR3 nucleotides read TGTGCCAGCAGCTCCAGTACGAACGAGCAGTACTTC. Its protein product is CASSSSTNEQYF.